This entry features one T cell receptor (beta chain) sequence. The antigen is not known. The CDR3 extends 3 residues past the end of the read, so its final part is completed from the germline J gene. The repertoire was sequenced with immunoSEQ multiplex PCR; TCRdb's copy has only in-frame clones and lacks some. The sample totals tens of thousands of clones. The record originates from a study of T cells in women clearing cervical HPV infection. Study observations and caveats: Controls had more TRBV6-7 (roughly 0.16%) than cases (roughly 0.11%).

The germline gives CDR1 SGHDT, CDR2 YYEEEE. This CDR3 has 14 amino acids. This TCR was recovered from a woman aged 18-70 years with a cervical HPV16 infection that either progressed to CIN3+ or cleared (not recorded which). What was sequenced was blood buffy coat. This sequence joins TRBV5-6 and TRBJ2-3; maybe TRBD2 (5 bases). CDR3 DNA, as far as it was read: TGTGCCAGCAGCCCTCCCGGGGTTAAGGAGACG. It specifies CASSPPGVKET. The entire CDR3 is CASSPPGVKETQYF.